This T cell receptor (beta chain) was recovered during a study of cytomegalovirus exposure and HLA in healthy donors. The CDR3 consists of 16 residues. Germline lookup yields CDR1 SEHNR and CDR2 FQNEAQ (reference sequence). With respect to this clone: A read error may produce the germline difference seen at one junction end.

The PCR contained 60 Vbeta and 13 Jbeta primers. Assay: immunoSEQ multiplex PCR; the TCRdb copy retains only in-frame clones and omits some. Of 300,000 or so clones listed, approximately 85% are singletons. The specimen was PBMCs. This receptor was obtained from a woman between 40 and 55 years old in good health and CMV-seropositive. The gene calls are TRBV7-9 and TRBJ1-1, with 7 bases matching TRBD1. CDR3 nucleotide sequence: TGTTCCAGCAGCTTAGGTCAGGGGGGTGGGTACACTGAAGCTTTCTTT. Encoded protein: CSSSLGQGGGYTEAFF.